The rows below give T cell receptor beta chains drawn from one sample of a study of blood T cells in healthy people across ages. TCRdb reprocessed the 5' RACE reads via MiXCR and lists one record per CDR3 protein. The table shows hundreds of thousands of distinct CDR3 sequences, with more than 20% occurring only once. These records were also assigned to another study, of T cells of mothers and their children.

Sequencing was carried out using blood. The receptors stem from a boy under 18 in good health. Each CDR3 is given with its conserved first and last residue. D genes are given only for firm matches. Some rows have no size entry. The others give once, few or many, or a class for an expanded clone.

CSARFSTRETRYF,TGCAGTGCTAGATTCTCCACGAGGGAGACCCGGTACTTC,NA,TRBJ2-5,NA,TRBV20-1
CASSPPGTGSYEQYF,TGTGCCAGCAGCCCCCCCGGGACAGGGTCCTACGAGCAGTACTTC,many,TRBJ2-7,TRBD1,TRBV13
CASSLWKRQSTDTQYF,TGTGCCAGCAGTTTATGGAAGCGCCAAAGCACAGATACGCAGTATTTT,NA,TRBJ2-3,NA,TRBV28
CSLAASTDTQYF,TGCAGTCTAGCGGCTAGCACAGATACGCAGTATTTT,NA,TRBJ2-3,TRBD2,TRBV20-1
CASSPNAGLASHEQYF,TGTGCCAGCAGCCCCAACGCGGGACTAGCGTCTCACGAGCAGTACTTC,NA,TRBJ2-7,TRBD2,TRBV9
CSARTSGRPVQYF,TGCAGTGCTAGGACTAGCGGGAGGCCCGTTCAGTACTTC,few,TRBJ2-4,TRBD2,TRBV20-1
CASSQTLAGGPYEQYF,TGTGCCAGCAGCCAAACACTAGCGGGAGGTCCGTACGAGCAGTACTTC,few,TRBJ2-7,NA,TRBV21-1
CSVARTGTETQYF,TGCAGCGTCGCGCGGACAGGGACAGAGACCCAGTACTTC,NA,TRBJ2-5,TRBD1,TRBV29-1
CASSIQGSSGYNSPLHF,TGTGCCAGTAGTATACAAGGATCAAGCGGCTATAATTCACCCCTCCACTTT,few,TRBJ1-6,NA,TRBV19
CASTKRASSYEQYF,TGTGCCAGCACTAAGCGGGCGAGCTCCTACGAGCAGTACTTC,NA,TRBJ2-7,NA,TRBV28
CASSFGQGVLYEQYF,TGTGCCAGCAGCTTCGGGCAGGGGGTTCTCTACGAGCAGTACTTC,NA,TRBJ2-7,TRBD1,TRBV13
CASSQGVGTVGTEAFF,TGTGCCAGCAGCCAAGGAGTCGGAACAGTGGGCACTGAAGCTTTCTTT,few,TRBJ1-1,NA,TRBV3-1
CASSRQGHQPQHF,TGTGCCAGCAGCCGTCAGGGACATCAGCCCCAGCATTTT,NA,TRBJ1-5,NA,TRBV3-1
CASSLGQGVLGYTF,TGTGCCAGCAGCTTGGGACAGGGGGTTCTAGGCTACACCTTC,few,TRBJ1-2,TRBD1,TRBV7-2
CASSVAAVPETQYF,TGTGCCAGCAGCGTAGCAGCCGTTCCGGAGACCCAGTACTTC,few,TRBJ2-5,NA,TRBV9
CASRRSSGEPSTDTQYF,TGTGCCAGCAGACGATCTAGCGGGGAACCTAGCACAGATACGCAGTATTTT,NA,TRBJ2-3,TRBD2,TRBV12-3/TRBV12-4
CASSFVLEAFF,TGTGCCAGCAGCTTTGTCTTGGAAGCTTTCTTT,NA,TRBJ1-1,NA,TRBV11-2
CASSFLAGAENEQYF,TGCGCCAGCAGCTTTTTGGCGGGAGCAGAGAACGAGCAGTACTTC,NA,TRBJ2-7,TRBD2,TRBV5-1
CASSVAGNVLKKETQYF,TGTGCCAGCAGCGTAGCGGGGAACGTGTTGAAAAAAGAGACCCAGTACTTC,NA,TRBJ2-5,NA,TRBV9
CASSARVGTEAFF,TGTGCCAGCAGCGCCAGGGTTGGCACTGAAGCTTTCTTT,NA,TRBJ1-1,NA,TRBV13
CASSLTEYEQYF,TGTGCCAGCAGCTTGACAGAGTACGAGCAGTACTTC,NA,TRBJ2-7,NA,TRBV7-9
CASGLVTQGGNGANVLTF,TGTGCTAGTGGTTTGGTAACACAGGGAGGTAATGGGGCCAACGTCCTGACTTTC,NA,TRBJ2-6,NA,TRBV12-5
CSACPREGTDTQYF,TGCAGCGCTTGCCCCCGGGAAGGGACAGATACGCAGTATTTT,few,TRBJ2-3,NA,TRBV29-1
CASSPFDEQFF,TGTGCCAGCAGCCCTTTCGATGAGCAGTTCTTC,few,TRBJ2-1,NA,TRBV12-3/TRBV12-4
CASSLRLNTGELFF,TGTGCTAGCAGCTTGAGACTGAACACCGGGGAGCTGTTTTTT,few,TRBJ2-2,NA,TRBV7-7
CSVLANSNTEAFF,TGCAGCGTTCTCGCAAACTCGAACACTGAAGCTTTCTTT,few,TRBJ1-1,NA,TRBV29-1
CASSQTSGGSYEQYF,TGCGCCAGCAGCCAAACTAGCGGAGGGAGCTACGAGCAGTACTTC,many,TRBJ2-7,TRBD2,TRBV4-1
CASSGTPSSYNEQFF,TGTGCCAGCAGCGGGACCCCGAGCTCCTACAATGAGCAGTTCTTC,NA,TRBJ2-1,NA,TRBV12-3/TRBV12-4
CASTWTDPNEKLFF,TGTGCCAGCACCTGGACGGACCCTAATGAAAAACTGTTTTTT,few,TRBJ1-4,NA,TRBV12-3/TRBV12-4
CASRPGSPSYGCTF,TGTGCCAGCAGACCAGGGTCCCCCTCCTATGGCTGCACCTTC,NA,TRBJ1-2,NA,TRBV27
CASSLAPEEHEQYF,TGTGCCAGCAGCTTAGCGCCGGAGGAACACGAGCAGTACTTC,few,TRBJ2-7,NA,TRBV7-8
CASSTGTVPSGANVLTF,TGTGCCAGCAGCACCGGGACAGTTCCCTCTGGGGCCAACGTCCTGACTTTC,NA,TRBJ2-6,TRBD1,TRBV12-3/TRBV12-4
CASSQLKTDGLSQETQYF,TGTGCCAGCAGCCAACTAAAAACGGACGGCCTCTCCCAAGAGACCCAGTACTTC,few,TRBJ2-5,NA,TRBV7-9
CASSQDRERGGTDTQYF,TGCGCCAGCAGCCAAGATCGAGAGCGGGGAGGCACAGATACGCAGTATTTT,NA,TRBJ2-3,TRBD2,TRBV4-3
CASSPWREGQGIQYF,TGTGCCAGCAGCCCCTGGCGGGAGGGCCAAGGCATTCAGTACTTC,NA,TRBJ2-4,TRBD2,TRBV28
CSASKRGGLTDTQYF,TGCAGTGCTAGCAAGCGGGGGGGCCTAACAGATACGCAGTATTTT,NA,TRBJ2-3,TRBD2,TRBV20-1
CASSPWDSTNEKLFF,TGTGCCAGCAGCCCCTGGGACAGCACTAATGAAAAACTGTTTTTT,few,TRBJ1-4,TRBD1,TRBV11-2
CASSLASGDYEQYF,TGTGCCAGCAGCTTAGCGAGCGGCGACTACGAGCAGTACTTC,few,TRBJ2-7,NA,TRBV11-2
CASSTVKGGSPLSGANVLTF,TGTGCCAGCAGTACGGTGAAAGGGGGTAGTCCCCTCTCTGGGGCCAACGTCCTGACTTTC,few,TRBJ2-6,NA,TRBV6-2/TRBV6-3
CASSSGGREQYF,TGTGCCAGCAGCTCGGGGGGGCGTGAGCAGTACTTC,few,TRBJ2-7,TRBD2,TRBV9
CVSSLRRGFENIQYF,TGTGTCAGCAGCTTACGCAGGGGATTTGAAAACATTCAGTACTTC,NA,TRBJ2-4,NA,TRBV7-2
CASSGPGVYEQYF,TGTGCCAGCAGTGGCCCCGGGGTATACGAGCAGTACTTC,few,TRBJ2-7,NA,TRBV28
CASSQVVTFPQETRYF,TGTGCCAGCAGCCAAGTTGTTACGTTTCCCCAAGAGACCCGGTACTTC,NA,TRBJ2-7,NA,TRBV14
CAIRSTSGSQETQYF,TGTGCCATCAGATCGACTAGCGGGTCCCAAGAGACCCAGTACTTC,NA,TRBJ2-5,TRBD2,TRBV10-3